This T cell receptor (beta chain) appears in the sequencing data of a study of OX40 agonist ivuxolimab in advanced cancers. General observations from the study: A proportion of nonresponders additionally exhibited low normalized T-cell clonal expansion.

With 4 bases removed from V and 1 base from J, the gap between germline ends came to 8 bases. Germline V CDR1 and CDR2: GTSNPN, SVGIG (reference sequence). CDR3 length: 13 amino acids. As to this clone: The antigen is undetermined.

Only in-frame clones appear in the TCRdb table, and some are missing; sequencing was by immunoSEQ multiplex PCR. The data contain about 9,800 clones, around 90% of them seen just once; the ten biggest clones take up about 13%. This specimen was CD4+ or CD8+ T cells sorted from blood, taken in a trial of the OX40 agonist ivuxolimab. The TCR sequence derives from an adult with an advanced solid tumor such as melanoma, head and neck, liver or kidney cancer. The V call is TRBV30, the J call TRBJ1-3, with TRBD1 as a possible D gene (5 bases). The CDR3: CAWTPGSGNTIYF. CDR3 sequence (DNA): TGTGCCTGGACCCCAGGGTCTGGAAACACCATATATTTT. The variable domain in full, with the rest retrieved from reference TRBV30 and TRBJ1-3, is SQTIHQWPATLVQPVGSPLSLECTVEGTSNPNLYWYRQAAGRGLQLLFYSVGIGQISSEVPQNLSASRPQDRQFILSSKKLLLSDSGFYLCAWTPGSGNTIYFGEGSWLTVV.